Below are 10 T cell receptor beta chains sequenced from a single sample in a study of blood T cell repertoires in COVID-19. Profiling relied on immunoSEQ multiplex PCR, and the TCRdb table lists in-frame clones only, not all of them. This sample has around 120,000 clones; about 85% occur once, and the top ten carry about 9.9%. The sample taken for sequencing was peripheral blood. Receptors originate from a man aged 35 to 55 with active or convalescent COVID-19.

The CDR3 reads CASGTGLHTGELFF. The CDR3 DNA sequence: TGTGCTAGTGGAACGGGACTGCATACCGGGGAGCTGTTTTTT. V and J are TRBV12-5 and TRBJ2-2; a weak D match, TRBD2 (6 bases). The germline V gene has CDR1 LGHNT and CDR2 FRNRAP. The CDR3 extends over 14 amino acids. The V end was cut by 6 bases, the J end by 5 bases, with 13 bases between. The variable domain in full, with the rest retrieved from reference TRBV12-5 and TRBJ2-2, is DARVTQTPRHKVTEMGQEVTMRCQPILGHNTVFWYRQTMMQGLELLAYFRNRAPLDDSGMPKDRFSAEMPDATLATLKIQPSEPRDSAVYFCASGTGLHTGELFFGEGSRLTVL.

Comments on this clone: The same CDR3 arises from other DNA sequences in this sample as well. The V call is TRBV3-1 (or the pseudogene TRBV3-2), the J call TRBJ1-2; TRBD1 matches at 9 bases. Germline V CDR1 and CDR2: LGHDT, YNNKEL (reference sequence). V dropped 3 bases and J dropped 4; count of bases not matched to a gene: 9. The CDR3 spans 16 residues. DNA of the CDR3: TGTGCCAGCAGCCACCTCACAGGGGGCGCAAGCTATGGCTACACCTTC. Encoded protein: CASSHLTGGASYGYTF.

The rearrangement uses TRBV27 and TRBJ1-1; TRBD1 is a possible D gene (6 bases). V dropped 7 bases and J dropped 4 bases, with 13 bases sitting between them. This CDR3 has 13 amino acids. The germline gives CDR1 MNHEY, CDR2 SMNVEV (reference sequence). CDR3 amino acids: CASTKTGFTEAFF. For the CDR3, the DNA is TGTGCCAGCACTAAAACAGGGTTCACTGAAGCTTTCTTT.

The chain carries TRBV12-5 and TRBJ2-7; TRBD1 is a possible D gene (6 bases). Germline CDR1 LGHNT, CDR2 FRNRAP. Trimming removed 9 bases from V and 4 bases from J, with 19 bases in between. The CDR3 is 14 residues long. The CDR3 DNA is TGTGCTAGCGGTCTGGAGACAGGACCTTACGAGCAGTACTTC. This encodes CASGLETGPYEQYF.

This clone occurred once. J is TRBJ2-1 and V is TRBV6-5; maybe TRBD1 (6 bases). Germline V gene data show CDR1 as MNHEY and CDR2 as SVGAGI. V lost 9 bases to trimming and J lost 0 bases, with 12 bases between them. The CDR3 spans 14 residues. The CDR3: CASTDRSSYNEQFF. The DNA for the CDR3 is TGTGCCAGTACTGACAGGAGCTCCTACAATGAGCAGTTCTTC.

The chain couples TRBV14 to TRBJ2-5, with 7 bases fitting TRBD1. The CDR3 is made up of 17 amino acids. The germline CDR1 and CDR2 sequences are SGHDN and FVKESK. V lost 3 bases and J lost 4; bases outside the gene matches: 14. This chain's CDR3 is CASSHRPKGAGGETQYF. For the CDR3, the DNA is TGTGCCAGCAGCCATCGCCCAAAGGGGGCGGGCGGAGAGACCCAGTACTTC. Full variable domain (remainder filled in from reference TRBV14 and TRBJ2-5): EAGVTQFPSHSVIEKGQTVTLRCDPISGHDNLYWYRRVMGKEIKFLLHFVKESKQDESGMPNNRFLAERTGGTYSTLKVQPAELEDSGVYFCASSHRPKGAGGETQYFGPGTRLLVL.

The chain is built from TRBV6-5 and TRBJ2-3; D remains ambiguous. The V and J ends lost 0 bases and 5 bases respectively, with 9 bases between them. This CDR3 is 14 amino acids long. Germline V gene sequence: CDR1 MNHEY, CDR2 SVGAGI. The CDR3 region has the DNA TGTGCCAGCAGTTACTCGAAGCGAGGAGATACGCAGTATTTT. The encoded protein is CASSYSKRGDTQYF.

The J gene is TRBJ2-3, the V gene TRBV7-6, with 12 positions matching TRBD2. Germline V gene data show CDR1 as SGHVS and CDR2 as FNYEAQ. The CDR3 spans 17 residues. V trimming: 2 bases; J trimming: 4 bases; junction bases outside the gene matches: 7. CDR3 sequence (DNA): TGTGCCAGCAGCTTATCGGTACTAGCGGGGGGTGCAGATACGCAGTATTTT. It encodes CASSLSVLAGGADTQYF.

The genes are TRBV5-1 and TRBJ1-2, with 8 nucleotides matching TRBD1. Germline lookup yields CDR1 SGHRS and CDR2 YFSETQ. The junction had 6 bases not matched to a gene; V was cut back by 4 bases and J by 1 base. This CDR3 comprises 15 residues. CDR3: CASSKTDRVNYGYTF. The CDR3 nucleotides are TGCGCCAGCAGCAAGACGGACAGGGTTAACTATGGCTACACCTTC.

The J gene is TRBJ2-1, the V gene TRBV19; D gene uncertain. This CDR3 is 13 amino acids long. Trimming took 7 bases from V and 0 from J, leaving 7 bases between them. Looked up from germline, CDR1 is LNHDA and CDR2 is SQIVND (reference sequence). CDR3 in DNA: TGTGCCAGTAAGATTAGCTCCTACAATGAGCAGTTCTTC. Translating gives CASKISSYNEQFF.